This is a list of T cell receptor beta chains from one sample in a study of shared T cell receptors in the human thymus. The protocol was immunoSEQ multiplex PCR, while the TCRdb copy is restricted to in-frame clones and leaves out a portion. Here the sample spans over 450,000 clones, around three quarters being singletons. In addition, the sample was reused for a study of human thymus T cells.

Sequenced material: thymocytes. The receptors here all came from a boy younger than two with a congenital heart defect. CDR3s include the opening cysteine and the closing phenylalanine or tryptophan. D genes are given only for firm matches. A row's size may be missing; if present it is once, few, many or a size class.

j_call,clone_size,d_call,v_call,cdr3_nt,cdr3_aa
TRBJ1-3,few,NA,TRBV27,TGTGCCAGCAGTCCTATCTCGGGAGGAAACACCATATATTTT,CASSPISGGNTIYF
TRBJ2-2,NA,TRBD1,TRBV4-2,TGTGCCAGCAGCCAAGTTGGAAGGTGGGGACAGGGAAACACCGGGGAGCTGTTTTTT,CASSQVGRWGQGNTGELFF
TRBJ1-5,few,TRBD1,TRBV28,TGTGCCAGCAGTCGGAAACAGGGGGCCGCCTATAGCAATCAGCCCCAGCATTTT,CASSRKQGAAYSNQPQHF
TRBJ2-2,NA,NA,TRBV5-6,TGTGCCAGCAGCTTGGTACTCTCAGGGGAGCTGTTTTTT,CASSLVLSGELFF
TRBJ2-3,NA,NA,TRBV4-2,TGTGCCAGCAGCTCCACGACTGCTACCACAGATACGCAGTATTTT,CASSSTTATTDTQYF
TRBJ2-1,NA,TRBD2,TRBV9,TGTGCCAGCAGCGTAGCCCCCGGGGCGGGAGGGGGGAATGAGCAGTTCTTC,CASSVAPGAGGGNEQFF
TRBJ1-2,NA,NA,TRBV15,TGTGCCACCAGCAGAGCTACGGGCTATGGCTACACCTTC,CATSRATGYGYTF
TRBJ2-7,NA,NA,TRBV7-9,TGTGCCAGCAGCGTCAATACCCCGATGGGAGAAGACTACGAGCAGTACTTC,CASSVNTPMGEDYEQYF
TRBJ1-1,NA,NA,TRBV4-1,TGCGCCAGCAGCCAGGATACACGGGGGGCCACTGAAGCTTTCTTT,CASSQDTRGATEAFF
TRBJ1-4,few,TRBD1,TRBV7-9,TGTGCCAGCAGCTCACCGGGACAGCTAAATGAAAAACTGTTTTTT,CASSSPGQLNEKLFF
TRBJ2-1,NA,TRBD2,TRBV11-3,TGTGCCAGCAGCTCCGGAGGACTAGCGGGGGACAATGAGCAGTTCTTC,CASSSGGLAGDNEQFF
TRBJ2-3,NA,NA,TRBV30,TGTGCCTGGAAGAAGTTGCGAGGCACAGATACGCAGTATTTT,CAWKKLRGTDTQYF
TRBJ2-5,NA,TRBD2,TRBV6-1,TGTGCCAGCAGTTCCAACCGACTAGCCTCGGAGACCCAGTACTTC,CASSSNRLASETQYF
TRBJ2-7,few,NA,TRBV7-2,TGTGCCAGCAGCCCCCATCCTAGCGTCAACGAGCAGTACTTC,CASSPHPSVNEQYF
TRBJ2-2,NA,NA,TRBV29-1,TGCAGCGTTCGGGAGGGGGCGCCGGGGACCGGGGAGCTGTTTTTT,CSVREGAPGTGELFF
TRBJ2-7,NA,NA,TRBV21-1,TGTGCCAGCACCGCAGGTACAATTTTCAACGAGCAGTACTTC,CASTAGTIFNEQYF
TRBJ2-1,NA,NA,TRBV25-1,TGTGCCAGCAGTGGGGACTGTTGGCACCGGTTCTTC,CASSGDCWHRFF
TRBJ2-7,few,NA,TRBV9,TGTGCCAGCAGCGTAGGGGTGGGAGGTTTTGAGTACTTC,CASSVGVGGFEYF
TRBJ2-1,NA,TRBD1,TRBV6-1,TGTGCCAGCATTGAGGACAGGGGGCCGATGAATGAGCAGTTCTTC,CASIEDRGPMNEQFF
TRBJ1-1,once,TRBD1,TRBV28,TGTGCCAGCAGTTCTCCGGGACAGACTGAAGCTTTCTTT,CASSSPGQTEAFF
TRBJ1-1,once,NA,TRBV2,TGTGCCAGCAGTGAAGGGGGCGCGAACACTGAAGCTTTCTTT,CASSEGGANTEAFF
TRBJ1-1,NA,NA,TRBV27,TGTGCCAGCAGCTCAGGGTCCGTGAACACTGAAGCTTTCTTT,CASSSGSVNTEAFF
TRBJ1-2,NA,TRBD1,TRBV7-2,TGTGCCAGCAGCCTTAACAGGGGGCAAAATGGCTACACCTTC,CASSLNRGQNGYTF